This TCR beta chain was profiled in a study of T cell responses to AZD1222 COVID-19 vaccine (dated by TCRdb to the early 2020s). Background for the entire study: A total of 230 to 250 trial participants underwent TCR sequencing, of whom roughly 210 had received two doses of AZD1222 and 26 had received two doses of the MenACWY control vaccine. Trial participants were enrolled by age into subgroups of 18-55, 56-69 and 70-plus years, and around 140, 26 and 57 TCR-sequenced participants, respectively, were included in these subgroups.

This clone was detected only once. The antigen it recognizes is unknown. No base quality values were provided; no much bigger clone lies one nucleotide off. V is clipped by 4 bases and J by 14 bases, and the sequence between their germline boundaries is 21 bases long. Taken from the germline V gene, the CDR1 and CDR2 loops are SNHLY and FYNNEI. The CDR3 covers 14 residues, taking in both the cysteine and the phenylalanine. Just CDR3 DNA is preserved here, 42 bases in frame from base 1. Study-wide findings and limitations: The 56-69-year group was small, and its depth increase did not reach significance, likely because of low power. Participants were mostly white British, with more females than males. The authors suggested clonal diversity may have been underestimated. Only six or seven AZD1222 recipients were SARS-CoV-2 seropositive at baseline, limiting conclusions about previously exposed vaccinees. The whole spike protein was spanned by vaccine-associated CD4 TCRs, and dominant responses were seen in regions 160-218 and 743-854. Reportedly, almost half of the unique spike-specific TCRs recognized epitopes lying outside the regions that are mutated in the B.1.351 and B.1.1.7 variants. No day 14 peak-response samples were available, so repertoires were characterized only after the peak T cell response. After two AZD1222 doses, spike-specific TCR breadth and depth were significantly higher than at day 0 and than in MenACWY recipients.

The sample's time point label, in plain terms: baseline before first vaccination. What the treatment or condition label conveys for this sample: meningococcal conjugate vaccine given as trial control. Vaccinee samples were obtained from the UK trials COV001 and COV002, which included a single-blind randomized controlled phase 2/3 trial of AZD1222 (ChAdOx1 nCoV-19) in healthy adults. Trial participant PBMC samples were collected at day 0 and day 28 after the second dose for TCRbeta chain sequencing. The CDR3 regions of human TCRbeta chains were analyzed by immunosequencing. The study's processing was this. Repertoire TCRs were matched against a reference library of SARS-CoV-2-specific TCRs generated with the MIRA antigen-specificity platform. Breadth was defined as the fraction of unique TCRs that were SARS-CoV-2-associated. Depth was defined as the fraction of total T cells that were SARS-CoV-2-associated. Each spike-specific TCR was assigned to its reactive spike region and to a CD4 or CD8 class using the MIRA data. Log10-transformed breadth and depth values were compared by one-way ANOVA with Sidak's multiple comparisons tests. TCRdb's version of the immuneACCESS table is confined to in-frame rearrangements and falls short of the full clone set. An unresolved V gene accounts for under half of the shortfall where checked; the remainder is of unknown origin. That table supplies the V and J calls and clone size; D and trimming were determined from the DNA. This sample is represented by about 140,000 clones; approximately 93% of them were singletons. Over 0.9% of the sample belongs to the ten largest clones.

This receptor was taken from an adult in good health. The rearrangement combines TRBV2 with TRBJ2-1; the D gene assignment is perhaps TRBD1 or TRBD2, with each matching 5 bases. This material consisted of peripheral blood, taken on day 0 of MenACWY control vaccination. In nucleotides, the sequence is TGTGCCAGCAGTGCCTCAGGGACCTTTCAAGAGAAGTTCTTC. It translates as CASSASGTFQEKFF.